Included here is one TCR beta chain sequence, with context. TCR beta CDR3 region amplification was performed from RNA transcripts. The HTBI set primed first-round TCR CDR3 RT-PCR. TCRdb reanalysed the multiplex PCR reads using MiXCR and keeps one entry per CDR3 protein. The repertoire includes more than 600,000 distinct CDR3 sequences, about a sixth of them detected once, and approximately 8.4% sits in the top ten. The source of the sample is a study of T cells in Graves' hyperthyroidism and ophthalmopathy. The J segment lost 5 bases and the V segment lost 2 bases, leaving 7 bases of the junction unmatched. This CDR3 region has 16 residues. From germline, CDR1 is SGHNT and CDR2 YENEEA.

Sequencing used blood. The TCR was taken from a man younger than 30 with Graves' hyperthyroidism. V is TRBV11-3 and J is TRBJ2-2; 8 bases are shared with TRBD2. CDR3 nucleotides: TGTGCCAGCAGCTTACGCGGGACTAGTTGGACCGGGGAGCTGTTTTTT. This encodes CASSLRGTSWTGELFF.